This TCR beta chain was recovered during a study of CD8 T cells in ankylosing spondylitis (TCRdb year 2017). Turning to the overall study: The study set out to find disease-linked TCR variants by profiling T cell receptor beta repertoires in ankylosing spondylitis patients and healthy donors. Peripheral blood was sampled, and synovial fluid was also collected from ankylosing spondylitis patients. In total, the full study cohort was made up of about 99 healthy donors and approximately 24 ankylosing spondylitis patients. The paper as a whole reports these results and caveats: Blood from ankylosing spondylitis patients appeared to be characterized by a TCR beta motif composed of under 10 highly homologous amino acid variants. Significant enrichment of the disease-linked clones was reported in matched synovial fluid samples from ankylosing spondylitis patients. The disease-linked clones showed a CD8+ phenotype and occurred at relatively low frequencies in peripheral blood. Some TCR beta motif variants had previously been reported in synovial fluid and blood of reactive arthritis patients, which suggested common disease-initiation mechanisms.

The CDR3 sequence holds 13 residues, the cysteine and phenylalanine included. Only the CDR3 part of the read is kept: 39 bases, read in frame from the first base. Reading the germline V gene gives CDR1 SGHRS and CDR2 YFSETQ. V is trimmed back by 4 bases and J by 3 bases, and the junction contains 4 bases that no gene match accounts for. Sequencing was carried out with an Illumina HiSeq 2500. Quantitative 5'-RACE with molecular barcodes was used to prepare TCR beta libraries. As for the original processing: A new computational method, built on a probabilistic model of VDJ rearrangement, was used to identify disease-linked TCR variants. Through fastp at Q25 and MiXCR, TCRdb rebuilt clones from the public reads, retaining in-frame beta chains. Every CDR3 protein is listed once, alongside the most common genes and DNA of its rows. TCRdb's processing, not the authors', yielded these V and J calls. Recorded for this sample are more than 500,000 distinct CDR3 sequences; about 5.7% of them occurred a single time. Together, the top ten hold 3% to 4.5% of the sample.

This clonotype was detected ten times or more. Its antigen remains undetermined. Per-nucleotide qualities are absent, and no much larger clonotype sits a single base away. The sample taken for sequencing was blood, either unsorted or a sorted T cell fraction (not recorded which). The V and J genes are TRBV5-1 and TRBJ2-7; a stretch of 7 junction bases matches TRBD1. The sequence was collected from a male donor with ankylosing spondylitis. The nucleotide sequence is TGCGCCAGCAGCGGGGACAGCTTCTACGAGCAGTACTTC. It encodes CASSGDSFYEQYF.